The entry below gives a single T cell receptor beta chain sequence along with its context. Its antigen is undetermined. This specimen comes from a study of cytomegalovirus exposure and HLA in healthy donors. Study outcomes and limitations: Compared with the roughly 670-donor mean, an Asian-associated ancestry cluster reportedly had fewer N-insertions, according to a later analysis. Earlier results showed most TCR beta V segments being productive about 90% or about 30% of the time. There were under 200 TCR beta chains listed as cytomegalovirus-associated.

This CDR3 has 14 amino acids. V lost 3 bases and J 4 bases, leaving 12 bases between the germline ends. Germline loops: CDR1 LNHDA, CDR2 SQIVND (reference sequence). The primer mix had 60 Vbeta and 13 Jbeta primers. Sequencing was performed with immunoSEQ multiplex PCR; in TCRdb, only in-frame clones are kept and a portion is missing. Among under 150,000 clones listed, 65% to 80% were seen once. The rearrangement links TRBV19 to TRBJ1-1; tentative D call: TRBD1 (5 bases). This TCR came from a male donor in good health and CMV-seropositive. Sequencing input: PBMCs. DNA of the CDR3: TGTGCCAGTAGTATGGGTCAGGGAAGCACTGAAGCTTTCTTT. The encoded protein is CASSMGQGSTEAFF. Looking up the rest from reference TRBV19 and TRBJ1-1 gives the full variable domain: DGGITQSPKYLFRKEGQNVTLSCEQNLNHDAMYWYRQDPGQGLRLIYYSQIVNDFQKGDIAEGYSVSREKKESFPLTVTSAQKNPTAFYLCASSMGQGSTEAFFGQGTRLTVV.